The 2 T cell receptor beta chains presented below share a single source sample, sequenced in a study of T cells after yellow fever vaccination. TCRdb ran MiXCR on the 5' RACE reads and lists one entry per CDR3 protein. The table shows around 29,000 distinct CDR3 sequences, with approximately 6.5% occurring only once. Specimen: PBMCs, either bulk or a sorted T-cell subset (CD4+, CD8+, memory, or dextramer-sorted; not recorded which), collected on the day of the yellow fever booster vaccination. The receptors derive from a man younger than 45 who received the YFV17D yellow fever vaccine.

This clonotype has ten or more counts. The V and J genes are TRBV7-8 and TRBJ2-5, with TRBD2 matching 8 bases. CDR1 and CDR2 from the germline V gene are SGHVS and FQNEAQ. This CDR3 region has 15 residues. J gave up 5 bases and V 4 bases, and 9 bases lay outside the gene matches. The CDR3 coding sequence is TGTGCCAGCAGCTCCCCTAGCGGGTGGAGGGAGACCCAGTACTTC. It encodes CASSSPSGWRETQYF.

This clonotype was seen a handful of times. The chain has TRBV20-1 and TRBJ1-1; D not resolved. Germline CDR1 reads DFQATT; CDR2 reads SNEGSKA (reference sequence). The CDR3 is made up of 12 amino acids. V lost 6 bases to trimming and J lost 4 bases, with 12 bases between them. The CDR3 DNA reads as TGCAGTGCCAGCCCATTTTCCACTGAAGCTTTCTTT. It translates to CSASPFSTEAFF.